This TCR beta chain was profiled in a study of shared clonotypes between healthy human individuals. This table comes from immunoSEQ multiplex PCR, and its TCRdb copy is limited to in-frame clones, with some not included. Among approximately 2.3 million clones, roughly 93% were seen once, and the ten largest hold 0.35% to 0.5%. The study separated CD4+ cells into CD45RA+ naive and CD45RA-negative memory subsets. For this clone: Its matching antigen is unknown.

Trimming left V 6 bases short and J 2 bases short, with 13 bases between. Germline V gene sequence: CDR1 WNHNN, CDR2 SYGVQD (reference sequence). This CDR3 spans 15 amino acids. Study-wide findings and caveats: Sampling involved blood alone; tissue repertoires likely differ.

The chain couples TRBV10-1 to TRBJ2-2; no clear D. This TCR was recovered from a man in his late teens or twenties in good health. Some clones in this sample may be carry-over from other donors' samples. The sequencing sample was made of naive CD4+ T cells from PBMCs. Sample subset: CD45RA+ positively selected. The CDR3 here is CASSARGYNTGELFF. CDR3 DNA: TGCGCCAGCAGCGCCCGAGGATACAACACCGGGGAGCTGTTTTTT.